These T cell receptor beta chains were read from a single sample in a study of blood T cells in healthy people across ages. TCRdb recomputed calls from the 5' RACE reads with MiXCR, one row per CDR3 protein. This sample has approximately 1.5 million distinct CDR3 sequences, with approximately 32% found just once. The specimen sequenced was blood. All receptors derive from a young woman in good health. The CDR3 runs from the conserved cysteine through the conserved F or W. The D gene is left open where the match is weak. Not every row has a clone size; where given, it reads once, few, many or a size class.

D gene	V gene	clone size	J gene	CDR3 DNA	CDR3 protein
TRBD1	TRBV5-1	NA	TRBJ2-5	TGCGCCAGCACGGTCGCCGGGACAGGGGAAGAGACCCAGTACTTC	CASTVAGTGEETQYF
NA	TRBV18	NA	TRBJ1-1	TGTGCCAGCTCACCACGGTCAGGGATGAACACTGAAGCTTTCTTT	CASSPRSGMNTEAFF
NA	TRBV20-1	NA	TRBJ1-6	TGCAGTGCTAGTGGTCAGGGGAGGGGTTCGCCCCTCCACTTT	CSASGQGRGSPLHF
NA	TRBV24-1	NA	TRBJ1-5	TGTGCCACCAGTGATCGGGGACGGACAAATCAGCCCCAGCATTTT	CATSDRGRTNQPQHF
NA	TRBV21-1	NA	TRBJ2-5	TGTGCCCACCTCGTGGGGGGTCTGAGGTACTTC	CAHLVGGLRYF
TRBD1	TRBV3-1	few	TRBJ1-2	TGTGCCAGCAGCCGAACGACAGGGGATGGCTACACCTTC	CASSRTTGDGYTF
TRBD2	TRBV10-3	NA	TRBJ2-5	TGTGCCATCAGTGAGGAGGTTGGCGGGAGGGGCTATGAGCAGTACTTC	CAISEEVGGRGYEQYF
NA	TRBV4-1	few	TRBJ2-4	TGCGCCAGCAGCCAAGAGCTAGCGTGGGATGAGCAGTACTTC	CASSQELAWDEQYF
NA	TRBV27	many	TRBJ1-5	TGTGCCAGCAGTCCAGGACAGAGCAATCAGCCCCAGCATTTT	CASSPGQSNQPQHF
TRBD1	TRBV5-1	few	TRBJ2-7	TGCGCCAGCAGCTTCCAAATTCCCGGACAGGGGGGCGACGAGCAGTACTTC	CASSFQIPGQGGDEQYF
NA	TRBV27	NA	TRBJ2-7	TGTGCCAGCAGTTGGTCGGTGGGGGAAAGCTCCTACGAGCAGTACTTC	CASSWSVGESSYEQYF
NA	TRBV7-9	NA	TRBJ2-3	TGTGCCAGCAGCTTAGCCGGGGGACCCACAGATACGCGGTATTTT	CASSLAGGPTDTRYF
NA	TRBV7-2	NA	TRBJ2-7	TGTGCCAGCAGCTTAGACAGGTGGACCTACGAGCAGTACTTC	CASSLDRWTYEQYF
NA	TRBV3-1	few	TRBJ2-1	TGTGCCAGCAGCCAAGTTTGGCCGGGTAGGGGCCCTTTTGGTGAGCAGTTCTTC	CASSQVWPGRGPFGEQFF
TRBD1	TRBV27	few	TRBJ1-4	TGTGCCAGCAGTTCACTAGGACAGGGCTACCGAAATGAAAAACTGTTTTTT	CASSSLGQGYRNEKLFF
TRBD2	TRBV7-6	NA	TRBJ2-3	TGTGCCAGCAGCTTAGACGGGACTAGCGGGGCCTCTAGCACAGATACGCAGTATTTT	CASSLDGTSGASSTDTQYF
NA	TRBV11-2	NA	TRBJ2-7	TGTGCCAACAGCTTGGACGGCGGAGCCTACGAGCAGTACTTC	CANSLDGGAYEQYF
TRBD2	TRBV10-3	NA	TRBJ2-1	TGTGCCATCAGTGACGGACTAGCGTACACAACTGGGCAGTTCTTC	CAISDGLAYTTGQFF
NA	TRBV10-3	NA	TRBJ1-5	TGTGCCATCAGTGACGAGTTTTTTAATCAGCCCCAGCATTTT	CAISDEFFNQPQHF
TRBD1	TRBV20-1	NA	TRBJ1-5	TGCAGTGCTAGAGATTTGGCTGGACAGGACCGCAATCAGCCCCAGCATTTT	CSARDLAGQDRNQPQHF
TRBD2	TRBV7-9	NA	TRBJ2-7	TGTGCCAGAAAAGCGGGAGGCAAGCACGAGCAGTACTTC	CARKAGGKHEQYF
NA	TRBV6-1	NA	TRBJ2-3	TGTGCCAGCAGGGGAGACTTGGGGACGCAGTATTTT	CASRGDLGTQYF
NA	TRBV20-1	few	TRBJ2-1	TGCAGTGCTAGCGCCCTAGCGCGCCCCTACAATGAGCAGTTCTTC	CSASALARPYNEQFF
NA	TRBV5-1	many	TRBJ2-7	TGCGCCAGCAGCTTCGGAGGGGAGTACGAGCAGTACTTC	CASSFGGEYEQYF
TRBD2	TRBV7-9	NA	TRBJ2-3	TGTGCCAGCAGCCGAGGGACTAGCGGGGGGGCCATTGATACGCAGTATTTT	CASSRGTSGGAIDTQYF
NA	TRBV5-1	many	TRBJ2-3	TGCGCCAGCAGCTTGTTTGGGGGGCCCACAGATACGCAGTATTTT	CASSLFGGPTDTQYF
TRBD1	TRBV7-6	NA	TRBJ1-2	TGTGCCAGCAGCTTAGAAATGGGACAGGCCTATGGCTACACCTTC	CASSLEMGQAYGYTF
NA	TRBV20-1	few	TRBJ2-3	TGCAGTGCTAGTATCCCCGGTTACACAGATACGCAGTATTTT	CSASIPGYTDTQYF
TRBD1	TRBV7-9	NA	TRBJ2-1	TGTGCCAGCAGCCGGACAGGGAAAGGCCCTTACAATGAGCAGTTCTTC	CASSRTGKGPYNEQFF
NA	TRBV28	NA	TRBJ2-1	TGTGCCAGCAGACGGATCGGGGGAACCTACAATGAGCAGTTCTTC	CASRRIGGTYNEQFF
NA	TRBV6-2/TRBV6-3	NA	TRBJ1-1	TGTGCCAGCAGGCGTATCTTGGGGACTGAAGCTTTCTTT	CASRRILGTEAFF
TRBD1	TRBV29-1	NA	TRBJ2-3	TGCAGCGCCTCCGGGACAGGGGGTAGTGGTACGCAGTATTTT	CSASGTGGSGTQYF
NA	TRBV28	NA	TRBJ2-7	TGTGCCAGCTGTCCCGTCGGGAGCCACGAGCAGTACTTC	CASCPVGSHEQYF
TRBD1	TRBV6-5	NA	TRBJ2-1	TGTGCCAGCAGTTACTCCTTACCGACAGGGCGAGTAGTCAATGAGCAGTTCTTC	CASSYSLPTGRVVNEQFF
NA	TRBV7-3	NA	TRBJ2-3	TGTGCCAGCAGCTTAACCCAGGCGGGAACTAGCACAGATACGCAGTATTTT	CASSLTQAGTSTDTQYF
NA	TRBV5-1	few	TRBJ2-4	TGCGCCAGCAGCATAGGGGGTCCAAACATTCAGTACTTC	CASSIGGPNIQYF
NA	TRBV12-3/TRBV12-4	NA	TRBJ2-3	TGTGCCAGCAGTCCCGCCGGAGCTAGTGCGTATACGCAGTATTTT	CASSPAGASAYTQYF
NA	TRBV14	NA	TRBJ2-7	TGTGCCAGCAGCCAAGATGCGAGCGGAGTCTACGAGCAGTACTTC	CASSQDASGVYEQYF
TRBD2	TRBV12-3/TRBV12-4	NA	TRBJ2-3	TGTGCCAGCAGTTTGGGGGGACTAGCGGGAGTGAAACACACACGAGATACGCAGTATTTT	CASSLGGLAGVKHTRDTQYF
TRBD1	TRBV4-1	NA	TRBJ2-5	TGCGCCAGCAGCCTCACCCCACAGGGGACCCAAGAGACCCAGTACTTC	CASSLTPQGTQETQYF
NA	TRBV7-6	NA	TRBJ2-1	TGTGCCAGCAGCTTAGGAGAGGGGGGACTACCCAATGAGCAGTTCTTC	CASSLGEGGLPNEQFF
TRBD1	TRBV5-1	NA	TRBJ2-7	TGCGCCAGCAGCCCGCTGGGAACAGGGGCCAGGAACGAGCAGTACTTC	CASSPLGTGARNEQYF
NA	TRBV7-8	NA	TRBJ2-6	TGTGCCAGCAACAGTTGGGGTCCTGGGGCCAACGTCCTGACTTTC	CASNSWGPGANVLTF
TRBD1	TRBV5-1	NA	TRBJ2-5	TGCGCCAGCAGCTTGGCCGGGACAGAAAAAGAGACCCAGTACTTC	CASSLAGTEKETQYF
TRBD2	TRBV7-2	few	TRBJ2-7	TGTGCCAGCAGCTTAACAGGGGCTAGCGGGATTTACGAGCAGTACTTC	CASSLTGASGIYEQYF
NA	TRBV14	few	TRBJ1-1	TGTGCCAGCAGCCAAAAAACAAGGGCAGCGTACACTGAAGCTTTCTTT	CASSQKTRAAYTEAFF
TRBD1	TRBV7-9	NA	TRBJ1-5	TGTGCCAGCAGCCCCGGTCAGGGGGCCCCGGGGCCCCAGCATTTT	CASSPGQGAPGPQHF
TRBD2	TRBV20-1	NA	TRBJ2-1	TGCAGTGCCTCCCCTCGGACTAGCGGGGGGACATTATCCTACAATGAGCAGTTCTTC	CSASPRTSGGTLSYNEQFF
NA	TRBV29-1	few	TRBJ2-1	TGCAGCGTTGGGCGCCTAGCGAACTCCTACAATGAGCAGTTCTTC	CSVGRLANSYNEQFF
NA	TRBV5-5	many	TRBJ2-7	TGTGCCAGCAGCGGAGGGACGGTAACCTACGAGCAGTACTTC	CASSGGTVTYEQYF
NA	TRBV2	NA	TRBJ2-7	TGTGCCAGCAGTGAATCCCAGCGGTGGGCTCCGATTACCTACGAGCAGTACTTT	CASSESQRWAPITYEQYF